These 20 T cell receptor beta chains were sequenced from one sample in a study of control samples from healthy donors and cancer patients. The data were produced by immunoSEQ multiplex PCR, yet TCRdb's version contains in-frame clones alone and is incomplete. The sample lists about 150,000 clones; roughly 93% were seen once. The material sequenced was blood. These TCRs come from a man aged 50-60 years in good health.

The chain couples TRBV11-2 to TRBJ2-7; tentative D call: TRBD2 (6 bases). Deletions cut 1 base from V and 6 bases from J, with 13 bases between. Per germline, CDR1 SGHAT and CDR2 FQNNGV. The CDR3 extends over 14 amino acids. The CDR3 sequence: CASSLAGVSPEQYF. The CDR3 DNA is TGTGCCAGCAGCTTAGCGGGAGTTTCCCCCGAGCAGTACTTC.

The genes are TRBV10-2 and TRBJ1-5, with D perhaps TRBD1 (5 bases). The germline V and J ends were trimmed by 3 bases and 5 bases, with 5 bases remaining between them. Germline V gene lookup returns CDR1 WSHSY and CDR2 SAAADI. This CDR3 has 12 amino acids. CDR3 sequence reads: CASSEGDQPQHF. The CDR3 region has the DNA TGCGCCAGCAGTGAAGGGGATCAGCCCCAGCATTTT.

V gene TRBV23-1 combines with J gene TRBJ2-1, with TRBD2 identical over 7 bases. TRBV23-1 is an open reading frame whose function is uncertain. The J segment lost 2 bases and the V segment lost 4 bases, leaving 8 bases of the junction unmatched. This CDR3 has 16 amino acids. CDR3 sequence reads: CASSRGGGRTYNEQFF. The CDR3 nucleotides are TGCGCCAGCAGTCGCGGAGGCGGGAGAACCTACAATGAGCAGTTCTTC.

The rearrangement uses TRBV7-8 and TRBJ2-1; 14 bases match TRBD2. Germline CDR1 SGHVS, CDR2 FQNEAQ. Losses at the gene ends were 7 bases for V and 7 bases for J; bases not matched to a gene: 21. This CDR3 spans 20 amino acids. The CDR3 spells CASIQGGLAGEGRKFNEQFF. CDR3 nucleotide sequence: TGTGCCAGCATCCAGGGGGGACTAGCGGGAGAAGGTAGGAAGTTTAATGAGCAGTTCTTC.

The chain links TRBV9 to TRBJ1-2, with D tentatively TRBD1 (5 bases). This CDR3 spans 13 amino acids. The germline CDR1 and CDR2 sequences are SGDLS and YYNGEE. V was trimmed by 2 bases and J by 4 bases, leaving 9 bases between them. Written as DNA, the CDR3 is TGTGCCAGCAGCGTTTGGCAGGGCTATGGCTACACCTTC. This encodes CASSVWQGYGYTF.

V and J are TRBV7-9 and TRBJ1-2; a weak D match, TRBD1 (6 bases). The V and J ends lost 5 bases and 0 bases respectively, with 13 bases between them. This CDR3 has 15 amino acids. Germline-derived CDR1 and CDR2 are SEHNR and FQNEAQ (reference sequence). The CDR3 reads CASSPGDRTNYGYTF. The CDR3 coding sequence is TGTGCCAGCAGCCCCGGAGACAGGACTAACTATGGCTACACCTTC.

The rearrangement links TRBV6-5 to TRBJ2-2; D ambiguous. The germline V gene encodes CDR1 MNHEY and CDR2 SVGAGI. The V end was cut by 0 bases, the J end by 6 bases, with 11 bases between. The CDR3 is made up of 15 amino acids. In DNA, the CDR3 is TGTGCCAGCAGTTACTCGACACCTAGGGCCGGGGAGCTGTTTTTT. Its translation is CASSYSTPRAGELFF.

CDR3 nucleotides: TGCGCCAGCAGCTTGGGCAGGGTGGGGTCCTACAATGAGCAGTTCTTC. Translated: CASSLGRVGSYNEQFF. The chain combines TRBV5-1 with TRBJ2-1, with a possible D match to TRBD1 (5 bases). V was cut by 0 bases and J by 1 base, with 11 bases left in between. This CDR3 comprises 16 residues. Germline V gives CDR1 SGHRS, CDR2 YFSETQ.

The V gene is TRBV9, the J gene TRBJ2-7, with D unresolved. Trimming took 0 bases from V and 5 from J, leaving 12 bases between them. The V gene's germline CDR1 is SGDLS and CDR2 YYNGEE. This CDR3 spans 14 amino acids. CDR3 protein: CASSVDRTAHEQYF. The CDR3 coding sequence is TGTGCCAGCAGCGTAGATCGTACCGCCCACGAGCAGTACTTC.

The genes are TRBV20-1 and TRBJ2-1; no clear D gene. V lost 3 bases and J 10 bases, leaving 10 bases between the germline ends. The CDR3 has 11 residues. The V gene's germline CDR1 is DFQATT and CDR2 SNEGSKA (reference sequence). This CDR3 is CSASDSREQFF. CDR3 coding DNA: TGCAGTGCTAGCGATTCACGGGAGCAGTTCTTC.

The rearrangement links TRBV20-1 to TRBJ1-3; D unresolved. V lost 3 bases to trimming and J lost 3 bases, with 12 bases between them. This CDR3 has 14 residues. From germline, CDR1 is DFQATT and CDR2 SNEGSKA (reference sequence). CDR3 protein: CSASMASNGNTIYF. For the CDR3, the DNA is TGCAGTGCTAGTATGGCTTCGAATGGAAACACCATATATTTT.

The chain is built from TRBV4-2 and TRBJ2-4, with 11 bases matching TRBD2. V lost 1 base, J lost 3 bases, and 5 bases stayed unmatched. The CDR3 totals 17 residues. Germline V gene lookup returns CDR1 LGHNA and CDR2 YNFKEQ. The CDR3 region has the DNA TGTGCCAGCAGCCAAGCTAGCGGGAGGCGGGGCAAAAACATTCAGTACTTC. It encodes CASSQASGRRGKNIQYF.

The rearrangement uses TRBV5-1 and TRBJ2-7; 15 bases map to TRBD2. The V gene's germline CDR1 is SGHRS and CDR2 YFSETQ. J was trimmed by 4 bases and V by 5 bases; bases with no gene match: 1. The CDR3 sequence is 14 residues long. CDR3 loop: CASRGTSGRYEQYF. For the CDR3, the DNA is TGCGCCAGCAGGGGGACTAGCGGGAGGTACGAGCAGTACTTC.

The rearrangement joins TRBV10-3 to TRBJ1-2, with 9 bases aligning to TRBD1. The CDR3 contains 14 residues. The germline CDR1 and CDR2 sequences are ENHRY and SYGVKD. V dropped 6 bases and J dropped 8; count of bases not matched to a gene: 10. The CDR3 protein is CAISRDRALNGYTF. DNA for the CDR3: TGTGCCATCAGCCGGGACAGGGCCCTTAACGGCTACACCTTC.

This chain links TRBV5-1 with TRBJ2-2; D gene unclear. The germline V and J ends were trimmed by 2 bases and 1 base, with 6 bases remaining between them. The CDR3 is 14 amino acids. CDR1 and CDR2 from the germline V gene are SGHRS and YFSETQ. CDR3 protein: CASSFTVNTGELFF. DNA of the CDR3: TGCGCCAGCAGCTTTACCGTGAACACCGGGGAGCTGTTTTTT.

This chain joins TRBV24-1 and TRBJ1-5; 7 nucleotides align to TRBD1. V shed 4 bases, J shed 2 bases, and the junction held 4 bases outside the gene matches. CDR1 KGHDR and CDR2 SFDVKD come from the germline V gene. The CDR3 length is 15 residues. CDR3 sequence (DNA): TGTGCCACCAGTGACCACGGACAGGGCAATCAGCCCCAGCATTTT. This translates into CATSDHGQGNQPQHF.

This chain connects TRBV6-2 or TRBV6-3 to TRBJ1-1, with TRBD1 matching over 7 bases. Unmatched junction bases numbered 4, after V lost 2 bases and J lost 1 base. The CDR3 spans 15 residues. Per the germline V gene, CDR1 is MNHEY and CDR2 is SVGEGT. The CDR3 reads CASSYEGTANTEAFF. The CDR3, as DNA: TGTGCCAGCAGTTACGAGGGGACAGCGAACACTGAAGCTTTCTTT.

The chain combines TRBV11-2 with TRBJ1-2; possibly TRBD1 for D (6 bases). Between the trimmed V and J ends, which lost 5 bases and 5 bases, there was a span of 15 bases. Germline V gene lookup returns CDR1 SGHAT and CDR2 FQNNGV. This CDR3 comprises 14 residues. In nucleotides, the CDR3 is TGTGCCAGCAGCCGAGACAGGATTCGATATGGCTACACCTTC. Translated: CASSRDRIRYGYTF. The full variable domain, in which reference TRBV11-2 and TRBJ1-2 provide the parts outside the CDR3, is EAGVAQSPRYKIIEKRQSVAFWCNPISGHATLYWYQQILGQGPKLLIQFQNNGVVDDSQLPKDRFSAERLKGVDSTLKIQPAKLEDSAVYLCASSRDRIRYGYTFGSGTRLTVV.

The chain employs TRBV4-2 and TRBJ2-2, with D maybe TRBD1 (6 bases). Trimming pared 1 base from V and 4 bases from J, leaving 13 bases between. The CDR3 extends over 16 amino acids. Looked up from germline, CDR1 is LGHNA and CDR2 is YNFKEQ. Here the CDR3 reads CASSQAGQRSTGELFF. The CDR3, as DNA: TGTGCCAGCAGCCAAGCGGGACAAAGAAGCACCGGGGAGCTGTTTTTT.

This chain links TRBV18 with TRBJ1-1; tentative D call: TRBD1 (5 bases). This CDR3 contains 14 residues. Trimming stripped 4 bases from V and 0 bases from J, with 9 bases between. The germline gives CDR1 KGHSH, CDR2 LQKENI. The CDR3 here is CASSRKGLNTEAFF. In DNA form, the CDR3 reads TGTGCCAGCTCACGAAAGGGACTGAACACTGAAGCTTTCTTT.